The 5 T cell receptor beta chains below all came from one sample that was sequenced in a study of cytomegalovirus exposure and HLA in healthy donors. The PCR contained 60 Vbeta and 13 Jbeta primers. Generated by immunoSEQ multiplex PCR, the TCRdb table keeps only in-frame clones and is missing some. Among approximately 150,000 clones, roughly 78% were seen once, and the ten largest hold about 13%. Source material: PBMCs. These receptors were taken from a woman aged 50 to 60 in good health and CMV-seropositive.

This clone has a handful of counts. CDR3 coding DNA: TGTGCCAGTAGCTTCGGGTACAGGGGGCGAACCAAAAACATTCAGTACTTC. It yields the protein CASSFGYRGRTKNIQYF. This rearrangement joins TRBV19 to TRBJ2-4, with 9 nucleotides matching TRBD1. Trimming removed 6 bases from V and 2 bases from J; junction bases left unmatched: 11. The CDR3 spans 17 residues. CDR1 and CDR2 (germline): LNHDA, SQIVND (reference sequence). The variable domain in full, completed from reference TRBV19 and TRBJ2-4, reads DGGITQSPKYLFRKEGQNVTLSCEQNLNHDAMYWYRQDPGQGLRLIYYSQIVNDFQKGDIAEGYSVSREKKESFPLTVTSAQKNPTAFYLCASSFGYRGRTKNIQYFGAGTRLSVL.

CDR3 sequence reads: CASPDSNYGYTF. The CDR3 nucleotides are TGTGCCAGCCCTGACAGTAACTATGGCTACACCTTC. V usage is TRBV6-5 and J usage is TRBJ1-2, with a weak D call TRBD1 (5 bases). The V end lost 8 bases, the J end lost 1 base, and 8 bases lay between the germline ends. Germline CDR1 is MNHEY and CDR2 is SVGAGI. The CDR3 is 12 residues long.

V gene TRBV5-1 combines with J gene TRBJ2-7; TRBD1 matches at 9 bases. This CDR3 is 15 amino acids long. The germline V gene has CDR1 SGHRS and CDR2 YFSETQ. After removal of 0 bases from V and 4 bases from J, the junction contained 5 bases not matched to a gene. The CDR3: CASSLEDRGRYEQYF. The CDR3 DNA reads TGCGCCAGCAGCTTGGAGGACAGGGGTCGGTACGAGCAGTACTTC. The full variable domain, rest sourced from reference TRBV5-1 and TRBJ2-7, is KAGVTQTPRYLIKTRGQQVTLSCSPISGHRSVSWYQQTPGQGLQFLFEYFSETQRNKGNFPGRFSGRQFSNSRSEMNVSTLELGDSALYLCASSLEDRGRYEQYFGPGTRLTVT.

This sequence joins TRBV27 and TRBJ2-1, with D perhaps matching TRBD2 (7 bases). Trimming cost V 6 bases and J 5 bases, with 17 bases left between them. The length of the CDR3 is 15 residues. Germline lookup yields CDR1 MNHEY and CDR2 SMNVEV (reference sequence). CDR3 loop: CASSLEGDYHNEQFF. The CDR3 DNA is TGTGCCAGCAGCCTAGAGGGGGACTACCACAATGAGCAGTTCTTC.

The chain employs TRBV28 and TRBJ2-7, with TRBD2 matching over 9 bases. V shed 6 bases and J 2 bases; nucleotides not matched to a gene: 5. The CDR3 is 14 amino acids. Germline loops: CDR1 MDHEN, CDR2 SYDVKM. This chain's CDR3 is CASRIAGDPYEQYF. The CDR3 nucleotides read TGTGCCAGCAGAATAGCGGGAGATCCCTACGAGCAGTACTTC.